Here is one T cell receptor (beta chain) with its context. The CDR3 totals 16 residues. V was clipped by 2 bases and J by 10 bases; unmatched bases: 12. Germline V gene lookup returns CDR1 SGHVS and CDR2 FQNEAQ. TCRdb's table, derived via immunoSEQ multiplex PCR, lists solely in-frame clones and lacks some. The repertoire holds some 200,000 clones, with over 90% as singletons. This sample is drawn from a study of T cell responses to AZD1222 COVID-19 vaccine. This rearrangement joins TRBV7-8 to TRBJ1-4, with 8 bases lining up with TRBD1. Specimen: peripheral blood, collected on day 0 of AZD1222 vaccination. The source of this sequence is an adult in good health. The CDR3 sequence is CASSLLPRGRFVKLFF. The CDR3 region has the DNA TGTGCCAGCAGCTTACTTCCCAGGGGGCGCTTTGTAAAACTGTTTTTT.